Following are 8 T cell receptor beta chains from one sample sequenced in a study of breast tumors, draining lymph nodes, adjacent tissues. A single record per CDR3 protein comes from TCRdb applying MiXCR to the multiplex PCR reads. The sample lists about 180,000 distinct CDR3 sequences, approximately 30% occurring once. Breast cancer patients provided tissue from their axillary draining lymph nodes. Sequenced sample: axillary lymph node tissue. These receptors came from a female donor with breast cancer. Some clones in this sample may be carry-over from other donors' samples.

This clonotype occurred many times. This chain connects TRBV7-6 to TRBJ2-5; unclear D gene. Germline assignment: CDR1 SGHVS and CDR2 FNYEAQ. The CDR3 loop spans 12 amino acids. V lost 5 bases to trimming and J lost 5 bases, with 9 bases between them. CDR3 DNA: TGTGCCAGCAGCCCCCTGGTGGAGACCCAGTACTTC. This encodes CASSPLVETQYF.

This clonotype was found many times. This chain joins TRBV20-1 and TRBJ2-3, with D possibly TRBD1 on 6 matching bases. Germline-derived CDR1 and CDR2 are DFQATT and SNEGSKA (reference sequence). The CDR3 spans 11 residues. CDR3 in amino acids: CKAGATDTQYF. The DNA for the CDR3 is TGCAAGGCAGGGGCCACAGATACGCAGTATTTT.

In its sample, this clonotype was seen many times. V gene TRBV28 combines with J gene TRBJ2-7; 9 nucleotides align to TRBD1. Trimming cost V 5 bases and J 5 bases; bases outside gene matches: 13. The CDR3 sequence is 16 residues long. From germline, CDR1 is MDHEN and CDR2 SYDVKM. DNA for the CDR3: TGTGCCAGCAGTGTCCCGCTCGGGACAGGGTTGAACGAGCAGTACTTC. Encoded protein: CASSVPLGTGLNEQYF. Supplemented by reference TRBV28 and TRBJ2-7, the full variable domain reads DVKVTQSSRYLVKRTGEKVFLECVQDMDHENMFWYRQDPGLGLRLIYFSYDVKMKEKGDIPEGYSVSREKKERFSLILESASTNQTSMYLCASSVPLGTGLNEQYFGPGTRLTVT.

The chain uses TRBV10-3 and TRBJ2-3; the D gene is possibly TRBD2 (6 bases). This CDR3 spans 14 amino acids. Germline V lookup: CDR1 ENHRY, CDR2 SYGVKD. Trimming shortened V by 2 bases and J by 6 bases, and 12 bases separated the two germline ends. The CDR3 DNA reads as TGTGCCATCAGTGAGCGGGAGAGTGGGGATACGCAGTATTTT. Amino acid sequence: CAISERESGDTQYF.

This clonotype was detected only a few times. A much more abundant neighbour one base away suggests this may be a read error. The V gene is TRBV20-1, the J gene TRBJ2-1, with 11 positions matching TRBD1. The germline gives CDR1 DFQATT, CDR2 SNEGSKA (reference sequence). V trimming: 5 bases; J trimming: 0 bases; junction bases outside the gene matches: 9. This CDR3 has 17 amino acids. Here the CDR3 reads CSARTIGQGASYNEQFF. DNA for the CDR3: TGCAGTGCTCGAACCATTGGACAGGGGGCCTCCTACAATGAGCAGTTCTTC.

The chain is built from TRBV4-2 and TRBJ1-6; D perhaps matches TRBD1 (5 bases). Germline V gene data show CDR1 as LGHNA and CDR2 as YNFKEQ. V was shortened by 0 bases and J by 7 bases, with 16 bases between the two germline ends. The CDR3 covers 17 residues. The CDR3: CASSQDSREYGNSPLHF. CDR3 in DNA: TGTGCCAGCAGCCAAGACTCCAGGGAGTATGGCAATTCACCCCTCCACTTT.

In regard to this clonotype: The junction differs from germline at one of its ends, possibly a read error. V and J are TRBV27 and TRBJ1-2; 8 positions agree with TRBD1. Germline loops: CDR1 MNHEY, CDR2 SMNVEV (reference sequence). The CDR3 contains 13 residues. CDR3 amino acids: CASSYPGGYSYTF. CDR3 DNA sequence: TGTGCCAGCAGTTACCCAGGGGGCTATAGCTACACCTTC.

Of note for this clonotype: Compared with germline, one end of the junction differs, possibly owing to a read error. The J gene is TRBJ1-1, the V gene TRBV29-1; tentative D call: TRBD1 (5 bases). This CDR3 spans 12 amino acids. Germline CDR1 and CDR2: SQVTM and ANQGSEA. CDR3: CSAMRQNTKAFF. CDR3 DNA: TGCAGCGCTATGCGACAGAACACTAAAGCTTTCTTT. Variable domain in full (rest from reference TRBV29-1 and TRBJ1-1): SAVISQKPSRDICQRGTSLTIQCQVDSQVTMMFWYRQQPGQSLTLIATANQGSEATYESGFVIDKFPISRPNLTFSTLTVSNMSPEDSSIYLCSAMRQNTKAFFGQGTRLTVV.